Below are 19 T cell receptor beta chains sequenced from a single sample in a study of blood T cells in healthy people across ages. PCR was performed a second time for about 7 to 11 cycles using a sample-barcoded 5' primer and a J-beta primer mix. From the 5' RACE reads, TCRdb called clonotypes with MiXCR, one entry per CDR3 protein. This table holds some 1.7 million distinct CDR3 sequences, approximately 28% found once. The sequenced sample was blood. Receptors were obtained from a woman aged 25 to 45 in good health.

The chain joins TRBV5-1 to TRBJ2-5, with TRBD2 matching over 7 bases. J lost 4 bases, V lost 2 bases, and 14 bases had no gene match. Germline V lookup: CDR1 SGHRS, CDR2 YFSETQ. This CDR3 is 17 amino acids long. CDR3 region: CASSFELGTGRGETQYF. The CDR3 DNA reads as TGCGCCAGCAGCTTCGAATTGGGGACTGGGAGGGGAGAGACCCAGTACTTC.

Regarding this clonotype: The junction departs from germline at one end; a sequencing error may be responsible. This chain links TRBV7-2 with TRBJ2-7; the match to TRBD2 covers 10 bases. Germline-derived CDR1 and CDR2 are SGHTA and FQGNSA. This CDR3 contains 15 residues. The DNA of the CDR3 is TGTGCCTGCAGACCCGGGACTAGCGCTACCTACGAGCAGTACTTC. Translating gives CACRPGTSATYEQYF.

The chain carries TRBV7-9 and TRBJ2-3, with D possibly TRBD2 on 5 matching bases. Germline V CDR1 and CDR2: SEHNR, FQNEAQ (reference sequence). The CDR3 length is 14 residues. The ends were cut back, 5 bases at V and 3 bases at J, with 12 bases in the middle. The DNA for the CDR3 is TGTGCCAGCAGCACCCGAGGGTTTACAGATACGCAGTATTTT. Protein: CASSTRGFTDTQYF.

This rearrangement joins TRBV11-2 to TRBJ2-5; possibly TRBD1 or TRBD2 for D (5 bases each). Between the trimmed V and J ends, which lost 1 base and 7 bases, there was a span of 16 bases. The germline gives CDR1 SGHAT, CDR2 FQNNGV. This CDR3 comprises 15 residues. In DNA, the CDR3 is TGTGCCAGCAGCTTAGCACCGAGGGGCGTTGGGACCCAGTACTTC. It codes for CASSLAPRGVGTQYF.

The sample holds a few counts of this clonotype. CDR3 residues: CATAPGQNTGELFF. CDR3 DNA sequence: TGTGCCACCGCACCGGGACAGAACACCGGGGAGCTGTTTTTT. V is TRBV10-3 and J is TRBJ2-2; tentative D call: TRBD1 (6 bases). The germline CDR1 and CDR2 sequences are ENHRY and SYGVKD. There are 14 residues in the CDR3. Trimming shortened V by 10 bases and J by 1 base, and 13 bases separated the two germline ends.

This clonotype has at least ten counts. V gene TRBV20-1 combines with J gene TRBJ2-4, with D perhaps assigned TRBD1 or TRBD2 (5 bases each). The length of the CDR3 is 15 residues. Germline V lookup: CDR1 DFQATT, CDR2 SNEGSKA (reference sequence). V dropped 6 bases and J dropped 8 bases, with 23 bases sitting between them. The DNA for the CDR3 is TGCAGTGCCTCTCTAAACCTAGACCTGGGGGACATTCAGTACTTC. Translation: CSASLNLDLGDIQYF.

In its sample, this clonotype was seen a few times. The chain is built from TRBV24-1 and TRBJ2-3; D unresolved. The V end lost 4 bases, the J end lost 3 bases, and 7 bases lay between the germline ends. In germline, CDR1 is KGHDR, CDR2 SFDVKD. The CDR3 is 13 amino acids. CDR3: CATSETDTDTQYF. In nucleotides, the CDR3 is TGTGCCACCAGTGAAACAGATACAGATACGCAGTATTTT.

V usage is TRBV4-1 and J usage is TRBJ2-3; 9 positions match TRBD1. Germline CDR1 reads MGHRA; CDR2 reads YSYEKL. V lost 3 bases, J lost 2 bases, and 6 bases stayed unmatched. There are 16 residues in the CDR3. The CDR3 loop is CASSHPGTGITDTQYF. Written as DNA, the CDR3 is TGCGCCAGCAGCCACCCCGGGACAGGGATCACAGATACGCAGTATTTT.

This clonotype was observed a few times. This chain connects TRBV6-4 to TRBJ2-3; D is unresolved. The CDR3 covers 14 residues. Germline lookup yields CDR1 MRHNA and CDR2 SNTAGT. The germline V and J ends were trimmed by 0 bases and 2 bases, with 6 bases remaining between them. The CDR3 nucleotides read TGTGCCAGCAGTGACTCAATTACCACAGATACGCAGTATTTT. It yields the protein CASSDSITTDTQYF.

In DNA form, the CDR3 reads TGTGCCAGCAGTTTTAGACAGGGGGGAGATACGCAGTATTTT. The encoded protein is CASSFRQGGDTQYF. The J gene is TRBJ2-3, the V gene TRBV12-3 or TRBV12-4; 9 nucleotides line up with TRBD1. The CDR3 has 14 residues. V lost 3 bases and J lost 5; bases outside the gene matches: 3.

This chain connects TRBV5-1 to TRBJ2-1; D unresolved. CDR3 size: 15 residues. V lost 2 bases to trimming and J lost 0 bases, with 9 bases between them. CDR1 is SGHRS and CDR2 is YFSETQ in the germline V gene. In nucleotides, the CDR3 is TGCGCCAGCAGCTTTAGTCCAAGCTCCTACAATGAGCAGTTCTTC. It specifies CASSFSPSSYNEQFF.

The CDR3: CASSGPGTGGRNEQYF. CDR3 coding DNA: TGTGCCAGCAGCGGACCCGGGACAGGGGGCCGCAATGAGCAGTACTTC. The chain couples TRBV2 to TRBJ2-4; 12 bases line up with TRBD1. The ends lost 6 bases at V and 13 bases at J; junction bases unmatched: 16. Germline CDR1 reads SNHLY; CDR2 reads FYNNEI. The CDR3 is 16 residues long.

A few counts support this clonotype. The J gene is TRBJ2-5, the V gene TRBV20-1, with 10 bases fitting TRBD2. The CDR3 is 16 residues long. Losses at the gene ends were 6 bases for V and 9 bases for J; bases not matched to a gene: 19. The germline V gene encodes CDR1 DFQATT and CDR2 SNEGSKA (reference sequence). CDR3 coding DNA: TGCAGTGCGATAGGTAGCGGGGGGCCTCGAAGGGAGGCCCAGTACTTC. Its translation is CSAIGSGGPRREAQYF.

The chain has TRBV5-6 and TRBJ2-6; D unresolved. Germline V CDR1 and CDR2: SGHDT, YYEEEE. V was trimmed by 0 bases and J by 2 bases, leaving 12 bases between them. The CDR3 is made up of 17 amino acids. The CDR3 nucleotides are TGTGCCAGCAGCTTGGAGGCCAGAACTCCTGGGGCCAACGTCCTGACTTTC. It codes for CASSLEARTPGANVLTF.

A remark on this clonotype: A much larger clone is a single base away; this may be a read error. This rearrangement joins TRBV11-2 to TRBJ2-7; no clear D. This CDR3 comprises 14 residues. Looked up from germline, CDR1 is SGHAT and CDR2 is FQNNGV. The DNA for the CDR3 is TGTGCCAGCAGCTTACTCGGAAGGATCTACGAGAAGTACTTC. Its protein product is CASSLLGRIYEKYF.

This chain joins TRBV5-1 and TRBJ2-1, with 11 bases that match TRBD2. From germline, CDR1 is SGHRS and CDR2 YFSETQ. This CDR3 spans 17 amino acids. Trimming at V came to 0 bases and at J to 5 bases, leaving 7 bases not matched to a gene. CDR3 sequence: CASSLAVAGGQDNEQFF. The CDR3 DNA reads as TGCGCCAGCAGCTTGGCGGTAGCGGGGGGGCAAGACAATGAGCAGTTCTTC.

There are many counts of this clonotype. This CDR3 is CSVGAGNYGYTF. In DNA, the CDR3 is TGCAGCGTGGGGGCGGGCAACTATGGCTACACCTTC. This sequence joins TRBV29-1 and TRBJ1-2, with a weak D call TRBD1 (6 bases). Trimming shortened V by 6 bases and J by 2 bases, and 10 bases separated the two germline ends. This CDR3 is built from 12 residues. Per the germline V gene, CDR1 is SQVTM and CDR2 is ANQGSEA.

This clonotype was counted a single time. The chain combines TRBV24-1 with TRBJ2-1, with D perhaps being TRBD1 or TRBD2 (5 bases each). Germline loops: CDR1 KGHDR, CDR2 SFDVKD. The CDR3 is 13 residues long. Deletions cut 10 bases from V and 13 bases from J, with 22 bases between. CDR3 DNA: TGTGCCACGAGACCGGGACCCTCGGAGACCCAGTTCTTC. This sequence encodes CATRPGPSETQFF.

The sample holds a few counts of this clonotype. The chain couples TRBV7-2 to TRBJ2-6; tentatively, D is TRBD1 (6 bases). CDR1 is SGHTA, CDR2 FQGNSA, per germline. Trimming took off 5 bases at V and 1 base at J, with 21 bases between the two ends. This CDR3 is built from 19 residues. The CDR3 region has the DNA TGTGCCAGCAGCCCAGGGGTCGGAACAGCTTATTCTGGGGCCAACGTCCTGACTTTC. It encodes CASSPGVGTAYSGANVLTF.